The clone carrying this TCR beta chain was seen more than once but under ten times. Germline V CDR1 and CDR2: SGHVS, FNYEAQ. The CDR3 is made up of 16 amino acids. The data were obtained in a study of T cells in Graves' hyperthyroidism and ophthalmopathy. RNA transcripts gave rise to amplified TCR beta CDR3 regions. Researchers ran a first-round RT-PCR on the TCR CDR3 using the HTBI primer set. TCRdb re-called the multiplex PCR reads with MiXCR, one entry per CDR3 protein. This table holds 480,000 or so distinct CDR3 sequences, 46% found once. The specimen sequenced was peripheral blood or thyroid tissue (not recorded which). This TCR came from an adult woman with Graves' disease, either hyperthyroidism or ophthalmopathy (not recorded which). The chain carries TRBV7-6 and TRBJ2-7; D is perhaps TRBD2 (5 bases). TRBJ2-5 matches the DNA end more closely, so the J call is doubtful. CDR3 DNA sequence: TGTGCCAGCAGCCCTAGGGTGACAAGGAGGCAAGAGACCCAGTACTTC. The encoded protein is CASSPRVTRRQETQYF.